The following is a TCR beta chain sequence with its context. It lacks a known antigen. No much larger clonotype is one base removed from it; base qualities were not supplied. The sample originates from a study of CD8 T cells in Susac syndrome (dated by TCRdb to between 2019 and 2020). In the study overall: The study used repertoire sequencing to test whether antigen drove CD8+ T cell activation and differentiation in Susac syndrome. The paper as a whole reports these results and caveats: The TCR sequencing and HLA analysis was acknowledged to have included a relatively small number of individuals.

Trimming removed 3 bases from V and 0 bases from J, leaving 6 bases between the germline ends. CDR1 and CDR2 are read off the germline V gene as ENHRY and SYGVKD. The CDR3 covers 14 residues, taking in both the cysteine and the phenylalanine. CDR3 DNA is the only sequence kept; it has 42 bases, read in frame from the first base. RNA was extracted using the RNeasy kit, and roughly 0.5 to 1 microgram was reverse transcribed with random hexamers. The immunoSEQ multiplex PCR assay, covering 54 Vbeta and 13 Jbeta segments, was used to amplify TCR beta CDR3 regions. PCR amplification bias was corrected by using a synthetic template baseline for primer optimization and computational correction. The published analysis was carried out like this. Only productive sequences were kept, with reads annotated to V, D and J genes according to IMGT and analyzed in immunoSEQ Analyzer. Clonality was computed as one minus Shannon entropy normalized by log2 of the number of productive unique sequences. For each patient and control, public and private clones were evaluated among the 100 most prevalent clones. Clones were defined as Susac-specific when absent from the healthy and MS cohorts, from 1052 published viral clones and from other ImmuneACCESS disease sequences. Using fastp at Q25 and MiXCR, TCRdb reprocessed the public reads and kept productive beta chains. Rows matching on CDR3 protein sequence are summarized as one entry with the most common DNA and genes. These V and J calls are TCRdb output, not the study's own analysis. A total of 150,000 to 200,000 distinct CDR3 sequences appear in this sample, about 93% of them only once. Clones ranked in the top ten supply approximately 0.09% of the sample.

Peripheral blood CD8+ and CD4+ T cells from healthy donors, Susac syndrome patients and multiple sclerosis patients were profiled using high-throughput TCR beta sequencing. The multiple sclerosis controls were treatment-naive patients whose relapsing-remitting disease, either stable or active, fulfilled the revised McDonald criteria. CD8+ TEMRA cells were enriched by FACS, while bulk CD8+ and CD4+ T cells were purified by magnetic negative isolation. Blood was drawn into EDTA tubes, processed within 24 hours, and PBMCs were isolated by density gradient centrifugation. PBMCs destined for TCR sequencing were cryopreserved in liquid nitrogen and later thawed in a 37 °C water bath. A purity of at least 90% was achieved for sorted or isolated CD4+, CD8+ and CD8+ TEMRA cells.

Sequencing input: CD4+ T cells from PBMCs. The sequence was obtained from a human donor with multiple sclerosis. This chain joins TRBV10-3 to TRBJ1-3, with no reliable assignment of the D segment. This receptor has the CDR3 CAISEAGSGNTIYF. The DNA reads TGTGCCATCAGTGAAGCGGGCTCTGGAAACACCATATATTTT.